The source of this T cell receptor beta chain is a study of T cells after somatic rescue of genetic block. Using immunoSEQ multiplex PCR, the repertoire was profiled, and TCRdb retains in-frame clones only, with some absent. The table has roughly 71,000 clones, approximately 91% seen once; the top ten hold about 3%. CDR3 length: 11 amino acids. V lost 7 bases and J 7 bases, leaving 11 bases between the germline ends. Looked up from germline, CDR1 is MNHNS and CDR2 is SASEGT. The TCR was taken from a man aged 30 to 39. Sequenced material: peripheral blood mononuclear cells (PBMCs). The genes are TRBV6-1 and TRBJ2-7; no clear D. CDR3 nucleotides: TGTGCCAGCATCCGTTTTAGGGAGCAGTACTTC. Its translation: CASIRFREQYF.